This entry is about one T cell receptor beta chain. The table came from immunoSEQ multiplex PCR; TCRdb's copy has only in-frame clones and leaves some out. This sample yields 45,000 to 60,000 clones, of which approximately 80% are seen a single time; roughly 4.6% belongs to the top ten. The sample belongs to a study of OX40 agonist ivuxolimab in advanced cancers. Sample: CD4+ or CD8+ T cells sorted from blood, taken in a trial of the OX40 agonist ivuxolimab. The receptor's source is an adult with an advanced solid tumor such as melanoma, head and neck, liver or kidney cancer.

Here the CDR3 reads CASSPRAGVTGEKLFF. The CDR3 DNA reads as TGTGCCAGCAGCCCCCGAGCGGGGGTGACGGGTGAAAAACTGTTTTTT. The V gene is TRBV9, the J gene TRBJ1-4; D possibly corresponds to TRBD1 (5 bases). Per germline, CDR1 SGDLS and CDR2 YYNGEE. The length of the CDR3 is 16 residues. With 4 bases removed from V and 7 bases from J, the gap between germline ends came to 20 bases.